The clone carrying this TCR beta chain was detected many times. Antigen: not known. The authors prepared the TCRbeta library with unique molecular identifiers. TCRdb re-called the PCR reads through MiXCR, storing one row per CDR3 protein. The data hold over 100,000 distinct CDR3 sequences, with 10% observed a single time. The data were taken from a study of T-cell reconstitution after alpha-beta-depleted transplantation in children. Study observations and caveats: Fresh T-cell production supplied most of the T-cell counts and diversity seen one year after transplant. Where some patients showed high TCRbeta diversity at day 60, it came from recipient T cells and thymic progenitors that had survived. Alpha-beta T cells present about two months after transplant were reported to originate from several hundred expanded graft clones.

There are 15 residues in the CDR3. Trimming removed 4 bases from V and 4 bases from J; junction bases left unmatched: 5. CDR1 and CDR2 from the germline V gene are MGHRA and YSYEKL. The material sequenced was PBMCs, taken before TCRalphabeta/CD19-depleted stem cell transplant. The J gene is TRBJ2-1, the V gene TRBV4-1; 9 bases align to TRBD2. This sequence was found in a boy younger than 10 with acute lymphoblastic leukemia, due to receive a stem cell transplant. DNA of the CDR3: TGCGCCAGCAGCCTGCGGACTAGCGAATACAATGAGCAGTTCTTC. It specifies CASSLRTSEYNEQFF.